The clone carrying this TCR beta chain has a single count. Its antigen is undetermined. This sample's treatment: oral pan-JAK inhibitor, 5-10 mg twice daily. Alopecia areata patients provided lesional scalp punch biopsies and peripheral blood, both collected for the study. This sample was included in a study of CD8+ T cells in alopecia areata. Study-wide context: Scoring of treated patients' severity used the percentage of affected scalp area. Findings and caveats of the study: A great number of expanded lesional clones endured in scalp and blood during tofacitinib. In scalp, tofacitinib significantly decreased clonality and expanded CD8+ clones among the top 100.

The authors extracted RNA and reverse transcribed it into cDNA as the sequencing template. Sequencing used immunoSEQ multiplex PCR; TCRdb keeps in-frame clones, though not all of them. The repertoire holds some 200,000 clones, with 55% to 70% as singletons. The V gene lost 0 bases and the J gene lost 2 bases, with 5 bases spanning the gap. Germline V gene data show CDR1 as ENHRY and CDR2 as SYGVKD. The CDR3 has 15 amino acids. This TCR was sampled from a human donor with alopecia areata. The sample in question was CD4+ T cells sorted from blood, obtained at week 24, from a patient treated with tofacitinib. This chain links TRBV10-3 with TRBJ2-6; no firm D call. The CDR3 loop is CAISESAAGANVLTF. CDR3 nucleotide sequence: TGTGCCATCAGTGAGTCGGCGGCTGGGGCCAACGTCCTGACTTTC.